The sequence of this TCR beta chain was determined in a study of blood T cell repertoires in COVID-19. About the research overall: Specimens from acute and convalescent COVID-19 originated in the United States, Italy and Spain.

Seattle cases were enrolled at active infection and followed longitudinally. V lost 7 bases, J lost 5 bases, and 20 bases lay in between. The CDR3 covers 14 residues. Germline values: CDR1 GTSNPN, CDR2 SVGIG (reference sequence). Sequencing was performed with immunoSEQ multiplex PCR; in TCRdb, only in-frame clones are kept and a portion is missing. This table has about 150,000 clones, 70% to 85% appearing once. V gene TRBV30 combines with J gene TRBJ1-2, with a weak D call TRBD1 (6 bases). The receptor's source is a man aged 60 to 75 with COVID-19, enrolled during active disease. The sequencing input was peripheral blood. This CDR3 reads CAYFGGARAYGYTF. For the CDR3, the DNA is TGTGCCTACTTTGGGGGGGCAAGAGCGTATGGCTACACCTTC.